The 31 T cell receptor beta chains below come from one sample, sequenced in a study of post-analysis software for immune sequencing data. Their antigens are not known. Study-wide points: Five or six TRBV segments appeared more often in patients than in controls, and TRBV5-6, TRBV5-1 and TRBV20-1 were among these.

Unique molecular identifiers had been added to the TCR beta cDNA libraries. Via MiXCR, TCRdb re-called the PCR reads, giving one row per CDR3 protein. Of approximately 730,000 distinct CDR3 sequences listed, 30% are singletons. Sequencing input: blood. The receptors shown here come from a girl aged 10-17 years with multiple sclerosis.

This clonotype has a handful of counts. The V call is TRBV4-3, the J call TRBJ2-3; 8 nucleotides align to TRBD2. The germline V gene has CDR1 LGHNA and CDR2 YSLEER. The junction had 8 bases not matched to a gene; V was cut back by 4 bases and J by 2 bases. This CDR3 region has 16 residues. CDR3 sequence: CASSPGVAGTTDTQYF. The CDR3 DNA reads TGCGCCAGCAGCCCAGGGGTAGCGGGGACCACAGATACGCAGTATTTT.

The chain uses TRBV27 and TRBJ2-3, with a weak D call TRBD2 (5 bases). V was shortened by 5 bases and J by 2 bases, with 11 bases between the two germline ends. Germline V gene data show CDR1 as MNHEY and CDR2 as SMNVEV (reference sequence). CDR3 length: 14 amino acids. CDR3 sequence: CASSLSGTTDTQYF. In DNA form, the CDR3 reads TGTGCCAGCAGTCTCAGCGGTACCACAGATACGCAGTATTTT.

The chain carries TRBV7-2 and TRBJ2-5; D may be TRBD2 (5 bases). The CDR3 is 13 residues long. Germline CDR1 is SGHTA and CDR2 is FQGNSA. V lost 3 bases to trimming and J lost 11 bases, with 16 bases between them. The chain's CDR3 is CASSFGGTGEQYF. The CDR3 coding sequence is TGTGCCAGCAGCTTCGGCGGTACTGGGGAGCAGTACTTC.

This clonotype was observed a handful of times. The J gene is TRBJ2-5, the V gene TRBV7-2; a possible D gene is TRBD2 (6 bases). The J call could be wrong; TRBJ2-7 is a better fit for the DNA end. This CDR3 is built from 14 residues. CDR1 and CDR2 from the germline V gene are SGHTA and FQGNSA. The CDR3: CASTLQTSFGEQYF. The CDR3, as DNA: TGTGCCAGCACCCTCCAGACTAGTTTTGGCGAGCAGTACTTC.

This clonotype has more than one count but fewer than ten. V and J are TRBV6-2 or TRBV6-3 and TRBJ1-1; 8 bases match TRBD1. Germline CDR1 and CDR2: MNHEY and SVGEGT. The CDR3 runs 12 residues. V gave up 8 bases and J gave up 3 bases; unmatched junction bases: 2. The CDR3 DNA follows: TGTGCCAGCGGACAGGGCTACACTGAAGCTTTCTTT. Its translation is CASGQGYTEAFF.

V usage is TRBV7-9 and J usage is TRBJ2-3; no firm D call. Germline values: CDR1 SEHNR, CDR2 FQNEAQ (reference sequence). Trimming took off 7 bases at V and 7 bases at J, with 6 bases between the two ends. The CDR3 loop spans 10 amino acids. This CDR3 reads CASTDNTQYF. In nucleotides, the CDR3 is TGTGCCAGCACGGATAATACGCAGTATTTT.

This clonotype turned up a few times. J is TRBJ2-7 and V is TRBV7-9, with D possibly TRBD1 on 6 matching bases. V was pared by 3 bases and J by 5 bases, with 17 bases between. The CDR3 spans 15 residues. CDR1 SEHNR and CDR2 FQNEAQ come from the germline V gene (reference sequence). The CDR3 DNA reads TGTGCCAGCAGCTTCAGTCAGGGGATTCCCGACGAGCAGTACTTC. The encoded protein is CASSFSQGIPDEQYF.

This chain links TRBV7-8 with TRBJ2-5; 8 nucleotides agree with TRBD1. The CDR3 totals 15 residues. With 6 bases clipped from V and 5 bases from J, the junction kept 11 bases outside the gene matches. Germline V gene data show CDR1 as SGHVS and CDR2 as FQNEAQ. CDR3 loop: CASRLQRTGSETQYF. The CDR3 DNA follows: TGTGCCAGCAGGCTCCAAAGGACAGGGAGCGAGACCCAGTACTTC.

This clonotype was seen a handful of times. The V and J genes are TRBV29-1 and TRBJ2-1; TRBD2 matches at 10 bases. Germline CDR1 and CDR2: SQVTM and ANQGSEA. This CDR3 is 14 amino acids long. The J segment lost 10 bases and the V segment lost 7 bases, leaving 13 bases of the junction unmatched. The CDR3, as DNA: TGCAGCGCATCGGGCCTAGCGGGAGTTCGAGAGCAGTTCTTC. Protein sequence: CSASGLAGVREQFF.

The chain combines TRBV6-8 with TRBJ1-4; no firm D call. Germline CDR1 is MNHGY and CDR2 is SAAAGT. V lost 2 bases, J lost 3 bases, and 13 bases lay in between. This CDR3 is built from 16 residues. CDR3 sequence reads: CASSYGWNSPNEKLFF. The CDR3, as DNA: TGTGCCAGCAGTTACGGGTGGAACAGTCCTAATGAAAAACTGTTTTTT.

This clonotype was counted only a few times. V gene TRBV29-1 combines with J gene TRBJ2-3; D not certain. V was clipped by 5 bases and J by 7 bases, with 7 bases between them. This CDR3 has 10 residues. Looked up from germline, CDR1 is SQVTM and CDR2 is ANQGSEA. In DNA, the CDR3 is TGCAGCGTTACTCATAATACGCAGTATTTT. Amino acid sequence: CSVTHNTQYF.

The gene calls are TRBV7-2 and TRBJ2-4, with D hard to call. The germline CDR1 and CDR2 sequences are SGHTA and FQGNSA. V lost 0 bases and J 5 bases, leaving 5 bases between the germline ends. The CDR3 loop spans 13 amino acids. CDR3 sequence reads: CASSLARENIQYF. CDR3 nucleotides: TGTGCCAGCAGCTTAGCCAGAGAAAACATTCAGTACTTC. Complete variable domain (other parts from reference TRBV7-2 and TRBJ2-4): GAGVSQSPSNKVTEKGKDVELRCDPISGHTALYWYRQSLGQGLEFLIYFQGNSAPDKSGLPSDRFSAERTGGSVSTLTIQRTQQEDSAVYLCASSLARENIQYFGAGTRLSVL.

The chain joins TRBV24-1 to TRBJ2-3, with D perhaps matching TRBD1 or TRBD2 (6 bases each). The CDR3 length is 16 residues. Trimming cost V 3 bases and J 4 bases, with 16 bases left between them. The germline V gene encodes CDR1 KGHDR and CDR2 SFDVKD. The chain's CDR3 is CATSDPSGGGADTQYF. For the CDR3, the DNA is TGTGCCACCAGTGATCCCAGCGGAGGGGGAGCAGATACGCAGTATTTT.

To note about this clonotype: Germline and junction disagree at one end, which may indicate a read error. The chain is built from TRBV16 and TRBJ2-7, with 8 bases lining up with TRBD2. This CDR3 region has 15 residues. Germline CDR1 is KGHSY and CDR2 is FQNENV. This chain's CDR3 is CAGSQSGTRSYEQYF. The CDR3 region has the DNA TGTGCCGGCAGCCAGTCCGGGACTAGAAGCTACGAGCAGTACTTC.

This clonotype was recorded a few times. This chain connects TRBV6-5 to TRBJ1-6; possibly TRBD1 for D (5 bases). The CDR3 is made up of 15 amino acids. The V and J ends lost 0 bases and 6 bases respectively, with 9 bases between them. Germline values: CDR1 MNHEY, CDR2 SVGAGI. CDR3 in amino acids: CASSYSGTSNSPLHF. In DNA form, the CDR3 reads TGTGCCAGCAGTTACTCCGGGACTAGTAATTCACCCCTCCACTTT.

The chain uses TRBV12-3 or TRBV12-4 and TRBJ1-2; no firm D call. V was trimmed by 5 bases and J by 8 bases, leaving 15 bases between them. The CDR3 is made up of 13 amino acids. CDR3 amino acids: CASSHTHQGGYTF. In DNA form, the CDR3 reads TGTGCCAGCAGTCACACCCACCAAGGAGGCTACACCTTC.

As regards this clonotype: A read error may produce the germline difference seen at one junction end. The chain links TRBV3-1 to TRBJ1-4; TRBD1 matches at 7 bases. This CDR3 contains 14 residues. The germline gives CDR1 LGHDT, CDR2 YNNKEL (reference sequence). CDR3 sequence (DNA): TGTGCCAGCAGCCAATCCGGGACAGACGAAAAACGGTTTTTT. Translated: CASSQSGTDEKRFF.

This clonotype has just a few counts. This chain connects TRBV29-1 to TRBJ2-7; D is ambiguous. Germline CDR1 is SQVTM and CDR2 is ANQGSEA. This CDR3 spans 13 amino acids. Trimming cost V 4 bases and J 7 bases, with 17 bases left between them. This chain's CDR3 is CSVAGSLIEEQYF. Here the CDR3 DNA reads TGCAGCGTTGCAGGCTCCTTGATTGAGGAGCAGTACTTC.

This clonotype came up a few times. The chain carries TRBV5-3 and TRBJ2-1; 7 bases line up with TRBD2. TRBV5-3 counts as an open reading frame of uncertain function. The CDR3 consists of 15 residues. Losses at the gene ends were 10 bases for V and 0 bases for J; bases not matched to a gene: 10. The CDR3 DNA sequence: TGTGCCGGAGACCTAGCGGATAGCTCCTACAATGAGCAGTTCTTC. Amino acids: CAGDLADSSYNEQFF.

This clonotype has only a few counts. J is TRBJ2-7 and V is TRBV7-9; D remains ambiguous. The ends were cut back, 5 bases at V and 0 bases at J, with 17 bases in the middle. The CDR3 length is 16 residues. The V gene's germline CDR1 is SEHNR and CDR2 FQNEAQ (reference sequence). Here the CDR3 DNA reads TGTGCCAGCAGCACCCCGAGAGCAGTGACCTCCTACGAGCAGTACTTC. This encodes CASSTPRAVTSYEQYF.

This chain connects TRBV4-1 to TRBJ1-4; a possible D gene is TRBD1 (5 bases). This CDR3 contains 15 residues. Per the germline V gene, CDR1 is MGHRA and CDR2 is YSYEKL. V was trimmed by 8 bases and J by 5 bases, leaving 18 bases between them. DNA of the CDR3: TGCGCCAGCCACGGGGGGGGATGGTTGAATGAAAAACTGTTTTTT. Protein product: CASHGGGWLNEKLFF.

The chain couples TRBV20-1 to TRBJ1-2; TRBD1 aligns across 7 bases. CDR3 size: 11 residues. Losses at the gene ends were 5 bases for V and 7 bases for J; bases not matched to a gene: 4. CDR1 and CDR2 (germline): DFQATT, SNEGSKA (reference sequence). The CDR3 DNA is TGCAGTGCTTACAGGGGAGGTGGCTACACCTTC. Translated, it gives CSAYRGGGYTF.

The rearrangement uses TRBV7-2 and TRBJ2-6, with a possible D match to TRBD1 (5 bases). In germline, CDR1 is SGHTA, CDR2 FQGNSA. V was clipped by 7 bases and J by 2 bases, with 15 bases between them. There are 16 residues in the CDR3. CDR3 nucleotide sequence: TGTGCCAGCACACCGAAATTCAGGGCTGGGGCCAACGTCCTGACTTTC. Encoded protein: CASTPKFRAGANVLTF.

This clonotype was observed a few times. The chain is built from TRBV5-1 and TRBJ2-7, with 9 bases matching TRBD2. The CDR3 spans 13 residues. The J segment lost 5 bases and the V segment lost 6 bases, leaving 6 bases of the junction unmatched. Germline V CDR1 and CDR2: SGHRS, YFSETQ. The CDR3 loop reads CASKWAGGDEQYF. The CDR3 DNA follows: TGCGCCAGCAAATGGGCGGGAGGGGACGAGCAGTACTTC.

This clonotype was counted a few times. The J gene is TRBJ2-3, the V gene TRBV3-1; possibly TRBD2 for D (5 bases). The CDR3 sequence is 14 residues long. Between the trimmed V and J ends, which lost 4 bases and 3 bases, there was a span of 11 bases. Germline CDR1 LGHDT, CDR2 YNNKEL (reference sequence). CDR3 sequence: CASSPEDWTDTQYF. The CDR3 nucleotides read TGTGCCAGCAGCCCCGAGGACTGGACAGATACGCAGTATTTT.

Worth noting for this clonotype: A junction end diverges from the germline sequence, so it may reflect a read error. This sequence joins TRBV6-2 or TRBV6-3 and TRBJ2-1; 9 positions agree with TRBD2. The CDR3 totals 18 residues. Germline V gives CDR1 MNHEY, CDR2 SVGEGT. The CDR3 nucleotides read TGTGCCAGCAGTTACTCGACTATTCTAGCGGGAATTAATCATGAGCAGGTCTTC. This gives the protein CASSYSTILAGINHEQVF.

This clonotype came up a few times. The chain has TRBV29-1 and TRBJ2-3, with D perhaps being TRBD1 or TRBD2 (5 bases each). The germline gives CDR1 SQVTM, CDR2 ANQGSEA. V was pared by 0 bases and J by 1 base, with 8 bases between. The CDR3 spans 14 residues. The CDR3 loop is CSVEDRGGTDTQYF. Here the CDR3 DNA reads TGCAGCGTTGAAGATAGGGGAGGCACAGATACGCAGTATTTT.

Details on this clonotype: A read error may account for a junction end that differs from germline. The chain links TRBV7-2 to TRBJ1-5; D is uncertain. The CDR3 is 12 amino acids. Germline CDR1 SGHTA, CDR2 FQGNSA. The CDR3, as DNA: TGTGCCAGCGGCTTGGCGGGCGGGCCCCAGCATTTT. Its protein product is CASGLAGGPQHF.

The CDR3 DNA sequence: TGTGCCACCAGTGAGGGTTTGTTGGGCAATCAGCCCCAGCATTTT. Amino acids: CATSEGLLGNQPQHF. This chain links TRBV24-1 with TRBJ1-5; D not certain. Germline CDR1 reads KGHDR; CDR2 reads SFDVKD. V was shortened by 4 bases and J by 2 bases, with 11 bases between the two germline ends. The CDR3 has 15 residues.

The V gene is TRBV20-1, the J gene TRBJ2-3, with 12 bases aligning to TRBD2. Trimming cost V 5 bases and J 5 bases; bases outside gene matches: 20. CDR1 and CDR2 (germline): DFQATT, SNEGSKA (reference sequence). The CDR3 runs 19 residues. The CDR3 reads CSAGPLPILAGGLEDTQYF. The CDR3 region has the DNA TGCAGTGCTGGGCCGCTACCGATTCTAGCGGGAGGGCTTGAAGATACGCAGTATTTT.

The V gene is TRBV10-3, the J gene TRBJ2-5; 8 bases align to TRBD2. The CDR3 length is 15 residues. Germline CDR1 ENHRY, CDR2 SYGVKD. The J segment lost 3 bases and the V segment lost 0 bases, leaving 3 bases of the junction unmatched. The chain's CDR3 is CAISESGTREETQYF. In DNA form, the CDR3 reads TGTGCCATCAGTGAGTCCGGGACTAGAGAAGAGACCCAGTACTTC.